The rows below give T cell receptor beta chains drawn from one sample of a study of blood T cell repertoires in COVID-19. Measured with immunoSEQ multiplex PCR; TCRdb has only the in-frame clones, and not every one. The profile shows around 470,000 clones, approximately 92% of them singletons. The specimen was peripheral blood. The origin of the receptors is a man aged 18 to 29 with COVID-19, enrolled during active disease. The CDR3 runs from the conserved cysteine through the conserved F or W. The D gene is left open where the match is weak. Not every row has a clone size; where given, it reads once, few, many or a size class.

TRBD1 NA TRBJ2-7 TRBV7-8 CASSIDRAAYEQYF TGTGCCAGCAGCATAGACAGGGCCGCTTACGAGCAGTACTTC
NA NA TRBJ2-3 TRBV1 CTSSQKGGREDTQYF TGCACCAGCAGCCAAAAGGGCGGGAGGGAGGATACGCAGTATTTT
TRBD1 NA TRBJ1-3 TRBV9 CASSVGGGDFSGNTIYF TGTGCCAGCAGCGTAGGAGGGGGCGACTTCTCTGGAAACACCATATATTTT
NA NA TRBJ2-7 TRBV3-1/TRBV3-2 CASSQDAPRRSESSYEQYF TGTGCCAGCAGCCAAGATGCCCCGAGGCGAAGCGAAAGCTCCTACGAGCAGTACTTC
TRBD1 NA TRBJ1-2 TRBV5-6 CASSLRTGGYGYTF TGTGCCAGCAGCCTACGGACAGGGGGCTATGGCTACACCTTC
NA NA TRBJ2-5 TRBV15 CATSSGRSFRETQYF TGTGCCACCAGCAGTGGTCGTTCCTTCAGGGAGACCCAGTACTTC
TRBD1 NA TRBJ1-2 TRBV6-5 CASSFRTGAYTF TGTGCCAGCAGCTTTCGGACAGGCGCCTACACCTTC
NA NA TRBJ1-5 TRBV27 CASSRWGQEGQPQHF TGTGCCAGCAGCCGATGGGGGCAAGAGGGACAGCCCCAGCATTTT
TRBD2 once TRBJ2-1 TRBV10-3 CAISEQPGLVPSNEQFF TGTGCCATCAGTGAACAACCGGGACTAGTGCCTTCTAATGAGCAGTTCTTC
TRBD1 NA TRBJ2-5 TRBV24-1 CATSRDRGSETQYF TGTGCCACCAGCCGGGACAGGGGGTCAGAGACCCAGTACTTC
NA NA TRBJ2-7 TRBV7-6 CASSLAGPGGDEQYF TGTGCCAGCAGCTTGGCGGGGCCTGGTGGCGACGAGCAGTACTTC
TRBD1 few TRBJ2-7 TRBV3-1/TRBV3-2 CASSGGTGSIEQYF TGTGCCAGCAGCGGGGGGACAGGGTCTATCGAGCAGTACTTC
NA once TRBJ1-1 TRBV19 CASSIGSLEAFF TGTGCCAGTAGTATCGGTTCCCTCGAAGCTTTCTTT
NA NA TRBJ1-1 TRBV10-3 CAIGGGPVGAFF TGTGCCATCGGGGGAGGCCCTGTCGGAGCTTTCTTT
NA NA TRBJ1-1 TRBV9 CASSVREMNTEAFF TGTGCCAGCAGCGTACGAGAGATGAACACTGAAGCTTTCTTT
NA NA TRBJ2-1 TRBV19 CASSITENRANEQFF TGTGCTAGTAGTATAACAGAAAACCGCGCCAATGAGCAGTTCTTC
TRBD1 NA TRBJ1-5 TRBV6-5 CASSPDRASNQPQHF TGTGCCAGCAGCCCCGACAGGGCTAGCAATCAGCCCCAGCATTTT
NA NA TRBJ2-7 TRBV12-3/TRBV12-4 CASSSLVAEQYF TGTGCCAGCAGTTCTCTAGTGGCCGAGCAGTACTTC
NA NA TRBJ1-1 TRBV19 CASTLSGGRNTEAFF TGTGCCAGTACCCTGAGCGGGGGACGGAACACTGAAGCTTTCTTT
TRBD1 NA TRBJ2-2 TRBV5-4 CASSLGQGTTGELFF TGTGCCAGCAGCTTGGGACAGGGGACCACCGGGGAGCTGTTTTTT
TRBD1 NA TRBJ2-5 TRBV12-5 CASGRGQGARETQYF TGTGCTAGTGGTAGGGGACAGGGGGCGCGGGAGACCCAGTACTTC
NA few TRBJ1-5 TRBV4-1 CASSQDRGIAQHF TGCGCCAGCAGCCAAGATAGGGGTATCGCCCAGCATTTT
NA NA TRBJ2-7 TRBV15 CATSRVADEQYF TGTGCCACCAGCAGAGTAGCGGACGAGCAGTACTTC
TRBD2 NA TRBJ2-3 TRBV19 CASRSGGAGDTQYF TGTGCCAGTAGAAGCGGGGGGGCCGGAGATACGCAGTATTTT
TRBD2 NA TRBJ2-1 TRBV24-1 CATSESSLALKQFF TGTGCCACCAGTGAATCCTCACTAGCGCTTAAGCAGTTCTTC
TRBD1 NA TRBJ2-7 TRBV12-5 CASNDRGKIYEQYF TGTGCTAGTAACGACAGGGGGAAGATCTACGAGCAGTACTTC
NA NA TRBJ2-3 TRBV5-1 CASSLGFSGTDTQYF TGCGCCAGCAGCTTGGGTTTCAGCGGCACAGATACGCAGTATTTT
TRBD2 NA TRBJ2-7 TRBV6-5 CASRGLAVDEQYF TGTGCCAGCCGCGGACTAGCCGTCGACGAGCAGTACTTC
TRBD1 NA TRBJ2-4 TRBV30 CASTQGLANIQYF TGTGCCTCAACACAGGGGCTTGCAAACATTCAGTACTTC
NA NA TRBJ2-7 TRBV7-9 CASSFGQTYEQYF TGTGCCAGCAGCTTTGGACAGACGTACGAGCAGTACTTC
NA NA TRBJ1-1 TRBV19 CASSTPPQGSTEAFF TGTGCCAGTAGTACCCCCCCACAGGGTTCCACTGAAGCTTTCTTT
TRBD1 NA TRBJ1-2 TRBV6-1 CASSALPGQGSYGYTF TGTGCCAGCAGTGCCCTACCGGGACAGGGGTCCTATGGCTACACCTTC
NA NA TRBJ1-5 TRBV2 CASGQSSNQPQHF TGTGCCAGTGGACAGTCTAGCAATCAGCCCCAGCATTTT
TRBD1 NA TRBJ2-1 TRBV18 CASSHGTEEFF TGTGCCAGCTCCCATGGGACAGAGGAGTTCTTC
NA NA TRBJ1-1 TRBV29-1 CSVLGRNTEAFF TGCAGCGTTCTCGGGAGGAACACTGAAGCTTTCTTT
NA NA TRBJ2-7 TRBV19 CASRRTENSYEQYF TGTGCCAGTAGGCGAACAGAAAACTCCTACGAGCAGTACTTC
TRBD1 NA TRBJ2-1 TRBV11-2 CASSSGQGARNEQFF TGTGCCAGCAGCTCCGGACAGGGGGCGCGGAATGAGCAGTTCTTC
NA NA TRBJ1-5 TRBV6-5 CASRFQGSQPQHF TGTGCCAGCAGATTCCAGGGTTCTCAGCCCCAGCATTTT
NA NA TRBJ1-5 TRBV7-9 CASSPYSYSNQPQHF TGTGCCAGCAGCCCTTATTCTTATAGCAATCAGCCCCAGCATTTT
NA NA TRBJ2-3 TRBV19 CASSLTSLGRDTQYF TGTGCCAGTAGCCTTACTAGCCTAGGGAGGGATACGCAGTATTTT
NA NA TRBJ2-1 TRBV6-5 CASTLDFLGYNEQFF TGTGCCAGCACCCTGGACTTTCTCGGGTACAATGAGCAGTTCTTC
NA NA TRBJ2-5 TRBV7-9 CASSERGSAQETQYF TGTGCCAGCAGCGAAAGAGGTAGCGCGCAAGAGACCCAGTACTTC
NA NA TRBJ1-3 TRBV19 CASSIRGGTRNTIYF TGTGCCAGTAGTATCCGGGGGGGCACGAGAAACACCATATATTTT
TRBD1 NA TRBJ1-3 TRBV6-5 CASFTGGENTIYF TGTGCCAGCTTCACAGGGGGAGAAAACACCATATATTTT
NA NA TRBJ2-7 TRBV5-6 CASSFGHTSYEQYF TGTGCCAGCAGCTTCGGACATACCTCCTACGAGCAGTACTTC
TRBD1 once TRBJ1-4 TRBV6-1 CASSDGGQGKLFF TGTGCCAGCAGTGATGGGGGACAGGGAAAACTGTTTTTT
NA NA TRBJ1-2 TRBV6-2/TRBV6-3 CASSYRGGYTF TGTGCCAGCAGTTACAGGGGAGGCTACACCTTC
TRBD1 NA TRBJ2-3 TRBV25-1 CASSEPSTGADTQYF TGTGCCAGCAGTGAGCCCTCTACAGGGGCAGATACGCAGTATTTT
TRBD1 NA TRBJ1-1 TRBV5-4 CASSQLTGGTEAFF TGTGCCAGCAGCCAATTAACAGGGGGCACTGAAGCTTTCTTT
TRBD1 NA TRBJ1-4 TRBV3-1/TRBV3-2 CASSRTGINEKLFF TGTGCCAGCAGTCGGACAGGGATTAATGAAAAACTGTTTTTT
NA NA TRBJ2-3 TRBV9 CASSVATGVTDTQYF TGTGCCAGCAGCGTAGCTACGGGAGTAACAGATACGCAGTATTTT
TRBD2 NA TRBJ2-1 TRBV2 CASKTSFLLNEQFF TGTGCCAGCAAGACTAGCTTCCTCCTCAATGAGCAGTTCTTC
NA NA TRBJ1-3 TRBV5-1 CASSRISGNTIYF TGCGCCAGCAGCCGTATCTCTGGAAACACCATATATTTT
NA NA TRBJ1-1 TRBV2 CASMEGIDTEAFF TGTGCCAGCATGGAGGGGATCGACACTGAAGCTTTCTTT
NA NA TRBJ2-1 TRBV24-1 CATSDRSGSSYNEQFF TGTGCCACCAGTGACCGTAGCGGTAGCTCCTACAATGAGCAGTTCTTC
TRBD1 NA TRBJ1-5 TRBV7-6 CASSLGTGTHQPQHF TGTGCCAGCAGCTTAGGGACAGGGACCCATCAGCCCCAGCATTTT
NA NA TRBJ2-3 TRBV24-1 CATSDLPSGADTQYF TGTGCCACCAGTGATTTGCCGAGCGGAGCAGATACGCAGTATTTT